These T cell receptor beta chains were read from a single sample in a study of Ad26.COV2.S vaccination and SARS-CoV-2 variants. Data came from immunoSEQ multiplex PCR; TCRdb stores just in-frame clones and leaves some out. Found here are hundreds of thousands of clones, roughly 84% of them singletons; the top ten hold 3.3%. The source material was peripheral blood, sampled in a trial of Ad26.COV2.S vaccine versus placebo. The receptors were gathered from a person aged 18-65 years who received the Ad26.COV2.S COVID-19 vaccine or a placebo. CDR3s include the opening cysteine and the closing phenylalanine or tryptophan. Fields, in order: J gene, D gene, clone size, V gene, CDR3 DNA, CDR3 protein. A D gene is named only where the DNA matches it firmly. Size is omitted from some rows. Given values are once, few, many or a class for expanded clones.

>TRBJ1-2|TRBD1|.|TRBV2
TGTGCCAGCAGGGGGACAGGGAACTATGGCTACACCTTC
CASRGTGNYGYTF
>TRBJ2-1|.|.|TRBV29-1
TGCAGCGTTGTCATTGGGGGAAATGAGCAGTTCTTC
CSVVIGGNEQFF
>TRBJ2-3|.|.|TRBV9
TGTGCCAGCAGCGTAGGATCTGGGGGGCCCCCAGATACGCAGTATTTT
CASSVGSGGPPDTQYF
>TRBJ1-2|.|.|TRBV14
TGTGCCAGCAGCCGGGGGGGTGGCTACACCTTC
CASSRGGGYTF
>TRBJ2-1|.|.|TRBV19
TGTGCCAGTAGTATTGCCTTCGCCTACAATGAGCAGTTCTTC
CASSIAFAYNEQFF
>TRBJ1-4|TRBD1|.|TRBV7-8
TGTGTCAGCAGCACCCGGACAGGGGGGAATGAAAAACTGTTTTTT
CVSSTRTGGNEKLFF
>TRBJ1-3|.|.|TRBV5-4
TGTGCCAGCAGCTTGCCCTCGAGGGGAAACACCATATATTTT
CASSLPSRGNTIYF
>TRBJ2-7|TRBD1|.|TRBV11-2
TGTGCCAGCAGCTTAGACTTATATGGGGACAGAAGCTCCTACGAGCAGTACTTC
CASSLDLYGDRSSYEQYF
>TRBJ1-1|TRBD1|few|TRBV19
TGTGCCAGTAGTGTCCGGACAGGGAATAGGAACACTGAAGCTTTCTTT
CASSVRTGNRNTEAFF
>TRBJ1-2|.|.|TRBV7-2
TGTGCCAGCAGTTTAGATACGGGGGCCCTCGGCTACACCTTC
CASSLDTGALGYTF
>TRBJ2-5|TRBD2|.|TRBV5-1
TGCGCCAGCAGCTTTAGCGGGAGGGAGACCCAGTACTTC
CASSFSGRETQYF
>TRBJ1-6|TRBD1|.|TRBV7-6
TGTGCCAGCAGCTTGACGACAGGGAGCTCCTATAATTCACCCCTCCACTTT
CASSLTTGSSYNSPLHF
>TRBJ1-1|.|.|TRBV2
TGTGCCAGCAGTATGAACACTGAAGCTTTCTTT
CASSMNTEAFF
>TRBJ1-5|.|.|TRBV4-1
TGCGCCAGCAGCCAACGGATAGGGAGTAACAATCAGCCCCAGCATTTT
CASSQRIGSNNQPQHF
>TRBJ2-2|.|.|TRBV27
TGTGCCAGCAGTCCGCAGGCCCTGGACCCGAACACCGGGGAGCTGTTTTTT
CASSPQALDPNTGELFF
>TRBJ2-2|TRBD2|.|TRBV7-2
TGTGCCAGCAGCCGGGGGGGAAGAACCACCGGGGAGCTGTTTTTT
CASSRGGRTTGELFF
>TRBJ2-1|TRBD1|.|TRBV5-1
TGCGCCAGCAGCCGGACAGGGACGGATGAGCAGTTCTTC
CASSRTGTDEQFF
>TRBJ1-5|.|.|TRBV4-3
TGCGCCAGCAGCCAAGGTCCCAATCAGCCCCAGCATTTT
CASSQGPNQPQHF
>TRBJ1-1|.|.|TRBV5-1
TGCGCCAGCAGCTTGAAGGGAACTGAAGCTTTCTTT
CASSLKGTEAFF
>TRBJ1-6|.|few|TRBV4-1
TGCGCCAGCAGGAGCATCGGGCCGCGGAATTCACCCCTCCACTTT
CASRSIGPRNSPLHF
>TRBJ2-7|TRBD2|once|TRBV3-1/TRBV3-2
TGTGCCAGCAGCCACCGACTAGCGGGGTCCTACGAGCAGTACTTC
CASSHRLAGSYEQYF
>TRBJ2-7|TRBD1|.|TRBV11-2
TGTGCCAGCAGCCTCGGGACAGGGGCCTACGAGCAGTACTTC
CASSLGTGAYEQYF
>TRBJ1-4|TRBD1|.|TRBV3-1/TRBV3-2
TGTGCCAGCAGCCCCCCAGGGGGGAACCAATCAACTAATGAAAAACTGTTTTTT
CASSPPGGNQSTNEKLFF
>TRBJ1-5|TRBD1|.|TRBV24-1
TGTGCCACCAGTGACCGAGACAGGGGGCGCGGCAATCAGCCCCAGCATTTT
CATSDRDRGRGNQPQHF
>TRBJ2-3|.|.|TRBV7-9
TGTGCCAGCAGCTTATACGGTAGCTCTTTCACAGATACGCAGTATTTT
CASSLYGSSFTDTQYF
>TRBJ2-6|.|.|TRBV19
TGTGCCAGTGGCCCCGGGGGCTCTGGGGCCAACGTCCTGACTTTC
CASGPGGSGANVLTF
>TRBJ1-2|.|.|TRBV27
TGTGCCAGCAGTCCAAACCCCGGGAGAGGGCGGTATGGCTACACCTTC
CASSPNPGRGRYGYTF
>TRBJ2-3|TRBD2|.|TRBV6-5
TGTGCCAGCAGTTGGGGAGGGACTAGCACAGATACGCAGTATTTT
CASSWGGTSTDTQYF
>TRBJ1-5|.|.|TRBV5-6
TGTGCCAGCAGCTTTCAGGGCGCGGGGGGCAATCAGCCCCAGCATTTT
CASSFQGAGGNQPQHF
>TRBJ2-1|.|.|TRBV1
TGCACCAGCAGCCAAGGACGTCGGGATACTCAACGAAGCTCCTACAATGAGCAGTTCTTC
CTSSQGRRDTQRSSYNEQFF
>TRBJ1-2|.|.|TRBV30
TGTGCCTGGAGTGCGGGTCCAACGAGCTATGGCTACACCTTC
CAWSAGPTSYGYTF
>TRBJ1-2|TRBD1|.|TRBV7-9
TGTGCCAGCAGCTTCGGACAGGGGGGACACGGCTACACCTTC
CASSFGQGGHGYTF
>TRBJ2-3|.|.|TRBV18
TGTGCCAGCTCTCTCTCGAGGTGGGGCACAGATACGCAGTATTTT
CASSLSRWGTDTQYF
>TRBJ2-5|TRBD1|.|TRBV7-2
TGTGCCAGCAGCTTTCAGGGGGCTGAGACCCAGTACTTC
CASSFQGAETQYF
>TRBJ2-7|TRBD2|.|TRBV4-2
TGTGCCAGCAGCCAACGTAGCGGGAGCTCCTACGAGCAGTACTTC
CASSQRSGSSYEQYF
>TRBJ1-1|.|.|TRBV20-1
TGCAGTGCTAGTGGGCGAAACAGCTTACAGAGCACTGAAGCTTTCTTT
CSASGRNSLQSTEAFF
>TRBJ2-5|TRBD2|.|TRBV6-6
TGTGCCAGCAGACGAGCGGGGCGGGGGGAGACCCAGTACTTC
CASRRAGRGETQYF
>TRBJ2-7|TRBD1|.|TRBV2
TGTGCCAGCAGAGACAGGGGTGGGGAGCAGTACTTC
CASRDRGGEQYF
>TRBJ2-7|TRBD2|.|TRBV7-6
TGTGCCAGCAGCTTCAGAGGCGGAAGTACTAGCGCAGGATACGAGCAGTACTTC
CASSFRGGSTSAGYEQYF
>TRBJ1-6|.|.|TRBV4-3
TGCGCCAGCAGCCAAGATGGGGGCAGCTATAATTCACCCCTCCACTTT
CASSQDGGSYNSPLHF
>TRBJ1-2|TRBD1|.|TRBV13
TGTGCCAGCAGCTTTGCAGGGGGCATCTATGGCTACACCTTC
CASSFAGGIYGYTF
>TRBJ1-2|.|.|TRBV11-2
TGTGCCAGCAGGGGGACGAACTATGGCTACACCTTC
CASRGTNYGYTF
>TRBJ2-5|.|.|TRBV12-5
TGTGCTAGTGGCCCTCACAGGAGACAAGAGACCCAGTACTTC
CASGPHRRQETQYF
>TRBJ1-2|.|.|TRBV6-5
TGTGCCACCAGACAGCTTGCTAACTATGGCTACACCTTC
CATRQLANYGYTF
>TRBJ1-2|.|.|TRBV30
TGTGCCTGGAGTTACGGGGAAGGCTACACCTTC
CAWSYGEGYTF
>TRBJ1-5|.|.|TRBV6-2/TRBV6-3
TGTGCCAGCAGTTACCGCCCCAGTGGGAGCAATCAGCCCCAGCATTTT
CASSYRPSGSNQPQHF
>TRBJ2-7|.|.|TRBV28
TGTGCCAGCAGTTTGTATGGACACCCCTACGAGCAGTACTTC
CASSLYGHPYEQYF
>TRBJ1-3|.|once|TRBV14
TGTGCCAGCAGCCCGAAGATTGACAGCCCAAGAACCTCTGGAAACACCATATATTTT
CASSPKIDSPRTSGNTIYF
>TRBJ2-1|.|.|TRBV9
TGTGCCAGCAGCGTAGTAGAAAGCCTCAATGAGCAGTTCTTC
CASSVVESLNEQFF
>TRBJ2-5|.|.|TRBV5-8
TGTGCCAGCAGCTTGGTCGCTGCCCGAGGGACCCAGTACTTC
CASSLVAARGTQYF
>TRBJ1-2|TRBD1|.|TRBV4-1
TGCGCCAGCAGCCAAAGGGACAGGGGTGGGTTGTACTATGGCTACACCTTC
CASSQRDRGGLYYGYTF
>TRBJ2-5|TRBD2|.|TRBV27
TGTGCCAGCAGTTCCCTTAGCGGGAGTTGGGAGACCCAGTACTTC
CASSSLSGSWETQYF
>TRBJ1-1|TRBD1|.|TRBV2
TGTGCCAGCACCATGACAGGGGGGAACACTGAAGCTTTCTTT
CASTMTGGNTEAFF
>TRBJ1-3|.|.|TRBV6-5
TGTGCCAGCAGGGCGCAGCAAGGAAACACCATATATTTT
CASRAQQGNTIYF
>TRBJ2-3|.|.|TRBV29-1
TGCAGCGGGGGGAACACAGATACGCAGTATTTT
CSGGNTDTQYF
>TRBJ2-1|TRBD2|.|TRBV18
TGTGCCAGCTCGCGGACTAGCGGGAGTGAGGGCTCCTACAATGAGCAGTTCTTC
CASSRTSGSEGSYNEQFF
>TRBJ2-1|.|.|TRBV14
TGTGCCAGCAGCCAAGATCAGGAACGGAGCAATGAGCAGTTCTTC
CASSQDQERSNEQFF
>TRBJ2-2|TRBD2|once|TRBV9
TGTGCCAGCAGCCCGGGGGGGTTCGGGGAGCTGTTTTTT
CASSPGGFGELFF
>TRBJ1-2|.|.|TRBV2
TGTGCCAGCAGTGATCACAGCCAGGGTAACTATGGCTACACCTTC
CASSDHSQGNYGYTF
>TRBJ1-1|.|.|TRBV10-3
TGTGCCACTGGGCTAGAGGGATTATTCACTGAAGCTTTCTTT
CATGLEGLFTEAFF